The 15 T cell receptor beta chains in this list originate from one sample, sequenced in a study of T cell responses to AZD1222 COVID-19 vaccine. Sequencing used immunoSEQ multiplex PCR; TCRdb keeps in-frame clones, though not all of them. The data contain around 94,000 clones, approximately 81% of them singletons. Material: peripheral blood, obtained on day 0 of AZD1222 vaccination. These receptors were collected from an adult in good health.

V and J are TRBV18 and TRBJ1-1; the match to TRBD1 covers 11 bases. CDR1 and CDR2 (germline): KGHSH, LQKENI. Trimming took 5 bases from V and 5 from J; bases not matched to a gene: 7. The CDR3 is 15 amino acids. The DNA for the CDR3 is TGTGCCAGCTCAACGGGACAGGGGGTATGGACTGAAGCTTTCTTT. Translation gives CASSTGQGVWTEAFF. Together with reference TRBV18 and TRBJ1-1, the CDR3 gives the full variable domain: NAGVMQNPRHLVRRRGQEARLRCSPMKGHSHVYWYRQLPEEGLKFMVYLQKENIIDESGMPKERFSAEFPKEGPSILRIQQVVRGDSAAYFCASSTGQGVWTEAFFGQGTRLTVV.

The chain carries TRBV27 and TRBJ1-6; D possibly corresponds to TRBD1 (5 bases). The V end was cut by 1 base, the J end by 10 bases, with 8 bases between. Germline CDR1 and CDR2: MNHEY and SMNVEV (reference sequence). This CDR3 is 13 amino acids long. The chain's CDR3 is CASSLWGNSPLHF. In nucleotides, the CDR3 is TGTGCCAGCAGTTTATGGGGGAACTCACCCCTCCACTTT.

The chain couples TRBV5-4 to TRBJ1-3; 7 bases are a match to TRBD1. Germline V CDR1 and CDR2: SGHNT, YYREEE (reference sequence). The CDR3 runs to 14 residues. J lost 2 bases, V lost 3 bases, and 2 bases had no gene match. The CDR3: CASSSGTAGNTIYF. The CDR3 DNA sequence: TGTGCCAGCAGCTCTGGGACAGCTGGAAACACCATATATTTT.

The V gene is TRBV5-4, the J gene TRBJ1-4, with 9 positions matching TRBD1. In germline, CDR1 is SGHNT, CDR2 YYREEE (reference sequence). The CDR3 has 14 amino acids. Losses at the gene ends were 1 base for V and 8 bases for J; bases not matched to a gene: 3. CDR3 sequence reads: CASSLTGGGEKLFF. Written as DNA, the CDR3 is TGTGCCAGCAGCTTGACAGGGGGCGGGGAAAAACTGTTTTTT.

The CDR3 nucleotides are TGTGCCAGCAGCTTACATACCGGGACAGATGTTGGCTACACCTTC. It specifies CASSLHTGTDVGYTF. The rearrangement joins TRBV7-8 to TRBJ1-2; 7 bases line up with TRBD1. V was pared by 2 bases and J by 7 bases, with 10 bases of the junction left unmatched. The CDR3 totals 15 residues. Germline CDR1 reads SGHVS; CDR2 reads FQNEAQ.

In DNA, the CDR3 is TGTGCCACCAGTGATCCAACGACAGGGGGCGTCGGCGGGGAGCTGTTTTTT. As protein: CATSDPTTGGVGGELFF. V gene TRBV24-1 combines with J gene TRBJ2-2; 10 nucleotides match TRBD1. The CDR3 loop spans 17 amino acids. Germline V gene sequence: CDR1 KGHDR, CDR2 SFDVKD. With 3 bases clipped from V and 7 bases from J, the junction kept 10 bases outside the gene matches.

Only one count was recorded for this clone. The chain combines TRBV7-9 with TRBJ2-1, with a tentative D call TRBD2 (6 bases). Germline V CDR1 and CDR2: SEHNR, FQNEAQ (reference sequence). V lost 1 base and J 4 bases, leaving 8 bases between the germline ends. The CDR3 is 14 residues long. The CDR3 nucleotides read TGTGCCAGCAGCTTAGTCGGGGGATACAATGAGCAGTTCTTC. Residues: CASSLVGGYNEQFF. Looking up the rest from reference TRBV7-9 and TRBJ2-1 gives the full variable domain: DTGVSQNPRHKITKRGQNVTFRCDPISEHNRLYWYRQTLGQGPEFLTYFQNEAQLEKSRLLSDRFSAERPKGSFSTLEIQRTEQGDSAMYLCASSLVGGYNEQFFGPGTRLTVL.

V and J are TRBV28 and TRBJ1-1, with D possibly being TRBD1 (6 bases). The CDR3 runs to 12 residues. Germline V gene data show CDR1 as MDHEN and CDR2 as SYDVKM. V dropped 7 bases and J dropped 11 bases, with 17 bases sitting between them. DNA for the CDR3: TGTGCCAGCAAAACAGGGTGGCTGGTCGCTTTCTTT. Translated: CASKTGWLVAFF.

The V and J genes are TRBV6-4 and TRBJ1-2, with 8 nucleotides matching TRBD1. The CDR3 consists of 15 residues. Germline CDR1 and CDR2: MRHNA and SNTAGT. V was clipped by 6 bases and J by 2 bases; unmatched bases: 8. The CDR3 coding sequence is TGTGCCAGCAGACGAGGACAGGGAGGGAACTATGGCTACACCTTC. It encodes CASRRGQGGNYGYTF.

This clone was seen once. V gene TRBV9 combines with J gene TRBJ1-2, with D uncertain. The CDR3 has 11 amino acids. CDR1 is SGDLS, CDR2 YYNGEE, per germline. V lost 3 bases to trimming and J lost 5 bases, with 5 bases between them. The CDR3: CASSEGYGYTF. As DNA, the CDR3 is TGTGCCAGCAGCGAGGGATATGGCTACACCTTC.

This chain connects TRBV11-2 to TRBJ2-2; D gene ambiguous. Germline V CDR1 and CDR2: SGHAT, FQNNGV. V dropped 5 bases and J dropped 6 bases, with 7 bases sitting between them. The CDR3 extends over 12 amino acids. CDR3 residues: CASSLTAGELFF. The CDR3 bases are TGTGCCAGCAGCCTGACTGCCGGGGAGCTGTTTTTT. Full variable domain (missing parts from reference TRBV11-2 and TRBJ2-2): EAGVAQSPRYKIIEKRQSVAFWCNPISGHATLYWYQQILGQGPKLLIQFQNNGVVDDSQLPKDRFSAERLKGVDSTLKIQPAKLEDSAVYLCASSLTAGELFFGEGSRLTVL.

The chain combines TRBV21-1 with TRBJ1-4. TRBV21-1 is noted as a pseudogene. The CDR3 has 16 residues. CDR3 nucleotide sequence: TGTGCCAGCAGCAAAGGGTTCGGGGGAGAGAATGAAAAACTGTTTTTT. This codes for CASSKGFGGENEKLFF.

The chain carries TRBV6-5 and TRBJ2-1, with D perhaps TRBD2 (6 bases). Germline lookup yields CDR1 MNHEY and CDR2 SVGAGI. This CDR3 has 13 amino acids. V was pared by 2 bases and J by 4 bases, with 6 bases between. The CDR3 DNA is TGTGCCAGCAGTTACGGAGGGTACAATGAGCAGTTCTTC. Translation gives CASSYGGYNEQFF.

The chain uses TRBV4-2 and TRBJ2-1; 8 nucleotides agree with TRBD2. Unmatched junction bases numbered 10, after V lost 0 bases and J lost 9 bases. CDR3 size: 16 residues. From germline, CDR1 is LGHNA and CDR2 YNFKEQ. The CDR3, as DNA: TGTGCCAGCAGCCAAGAAGGCGCGGGAGGATCTGTTGAGCAGTTCTTC. It is translated as CASSQEGAGGSVEQFF.

Of note for this clone: A junction boundary mismatches the germline segment, possibly from a read error. The rearrangement joins TRBV12-3 or TRBV12-4 to TRBJ1-2; perhaps TRBD1 as D (5 bases). This CDR3 contains 12 residues. CDR3 bases: TGTGCCAGCAGCTTAGGGGATCGTGGCTACACCTTC. Amino acids: CASSLGDRGYTF.